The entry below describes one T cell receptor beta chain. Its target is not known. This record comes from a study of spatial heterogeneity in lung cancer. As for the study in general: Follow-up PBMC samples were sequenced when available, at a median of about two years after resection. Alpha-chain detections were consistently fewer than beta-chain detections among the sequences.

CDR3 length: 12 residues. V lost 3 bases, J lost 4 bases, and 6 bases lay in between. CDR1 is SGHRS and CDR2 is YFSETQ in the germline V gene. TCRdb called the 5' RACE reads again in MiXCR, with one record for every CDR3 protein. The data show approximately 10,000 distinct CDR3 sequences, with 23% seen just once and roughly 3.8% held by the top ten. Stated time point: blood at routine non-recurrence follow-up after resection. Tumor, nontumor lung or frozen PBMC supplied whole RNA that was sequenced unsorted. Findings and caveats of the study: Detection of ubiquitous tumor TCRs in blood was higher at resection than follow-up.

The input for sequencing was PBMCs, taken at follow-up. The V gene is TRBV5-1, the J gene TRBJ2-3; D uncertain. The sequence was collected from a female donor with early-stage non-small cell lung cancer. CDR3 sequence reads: CASSSRSDTQYF. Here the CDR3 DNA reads TGCGCCAGCAGCTCCCGCTCAGATACGCAGTATTTT.